The entry that follows covers one TCR beta chain sequence. What it binds is unknown. Produced via immunoSEQ multiplex PCR; TCRdb's table is partial and in-frame only. The sample has 140,000 to 150,000 clones, around 92% seen once; the top ten hold 9.5% to 15%. The sample originates from a study of T cell responses to AZD1222 COVID-19 vaccine. Study conclusions and caveats: Just a handful of AZD1222 recipients were seropositive at baseline. The study found vaccine-associated CD4 TCRs spanning spike, dominant at 160-218 and 743-854. The donor group comprised mostly white British people and more females; the analysis possibly underestimated clonal diversity.

Germline V gives CDR1 MNHNY, CDR2 SVGAGI (reference sequence). The CDR3 spans 15 residues. Trimming removed 4 bases at V and 0 bases at J, with 13 bases between. V usage is TRBV6-6 and J usage is TRBJ2-7, with D hard to call. This TCR came from an adult who had recovered from COVID-19. The sequences come from peripheral blood, collected after recovery from COVID-19. CDR3 nucleotides: TGTGCCAGCAGTTTCGACCGGGCCATCTCCTACGAGCAGTACTTC. Amino acids: CASSFDRAISYEQYF.